Below are 3 T cell receptor beta chains sequenced from a single sample in a study of somatic mutations in cytotoxic T cells in rheumatoid arthritis. Some clones are missing from TCRdb's copy, which holds only in-frame ones; the method was immunoSEQ multiplex PCR. The table includes 13,000 to 15,000 clones, 70% to 85% detected once. Specimen: CD8+ T cells sorted from blood. The origin of the receptors is an adult with rheumatoid arthritis.

V gene TRBV27 combines with J gene TRBJ1-5; perhaps TRBD1 as D (5 bases). Germline values: CDR1 MNHEY, CDR2 SMNVEV (reference sequence). The CDR3 is 15 amino acids. The V gene lost 6 bases and the J gene lost 0 bases, with 12 bases spanning the gap. The CDR3 is CASSTGAYSNQPQHF. The CDR3 DNA follows: TGTGCCAGCAGCACCGGGGCATATAGCAATCAGCCCCAGCATTTT.

The chain is built from TRBV28 and TRBJ2-6; D uncertain. The CDR3 has 15 residues. V was clipped by 3 bases and J by 0 bases, with 6 bases between them. CDR1 and CDR2 from the germline V gene are MDHEN and SYDVKM. CDR3 in amino acids: CASSLTSSGANVLTF. In DNA form, the CDR3 reads TGTGCCAGCAGTTTGACCTCCTCTGGGGCCAACGTCCTGACTTTC.

V usage is TRBV6-4 and J usage is TRBJ2-2, with 10 bases matching TRBD2. Germline loops: CDR1 MRHNA, CDR2 SNTAGT. This CDR3 spans 19 amino acids. Unmatched junction bases numbered 11, after V lost 0 bases and J lost 4 bases. The CDR3 DNA is TGTGCCAGCAGTGACTCTATGTCATCGAGCGGGGGGGCCACCGGGGAGCTGTTTTTT. It yields the protein CASSDSMSSSGGATGELFF.